This T cell receptor beta chain was found in a study of shared clonotypes between healthy human individuals. V lost 3 bases, J lost 2 bases, and 13 bases lay in between. The CDR3 consists of 15 residues. CDR1 is ENHRY, CDR2 SYGVKD, per germline. Sequencing used immunoSEQ multiplex PCR; TCRdb keeps in-frame clones, though not all of them. The sample lists hundreds of thousands of clones, about 97% occurring once. The receptor was derived from a man aged 25 to 40 in good health. Source material: memory CD8+ T cells sorted from blood. Sample subset: CD45RO+ cells pooled with CCR7-negative TemRA cells. The chain links TRBV10-3 to TRBJ2-5, with a possible D match to TRBD1 (7 bases). This CDR3 reads CAISDLSGGQETQYF. The CDR3 DNA follows: TGTGCCATCAGTGATTTATCAGGGGGGCAAGAGACCCAGTACTTC.